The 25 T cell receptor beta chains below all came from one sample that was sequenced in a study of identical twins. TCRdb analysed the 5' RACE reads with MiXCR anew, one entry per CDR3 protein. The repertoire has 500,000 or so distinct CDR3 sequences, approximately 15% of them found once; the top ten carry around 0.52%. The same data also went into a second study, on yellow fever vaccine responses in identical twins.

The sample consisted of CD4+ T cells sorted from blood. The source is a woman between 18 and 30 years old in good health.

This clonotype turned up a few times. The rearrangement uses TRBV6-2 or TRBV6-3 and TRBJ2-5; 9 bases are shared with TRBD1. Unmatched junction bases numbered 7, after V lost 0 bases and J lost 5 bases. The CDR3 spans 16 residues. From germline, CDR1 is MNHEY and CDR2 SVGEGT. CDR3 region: CASSYSIVDRGETQYF. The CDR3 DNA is TGTGCCAGCAGTTACTCGATAGTGGACAGGGGTGAGACCCAGTACTTC.

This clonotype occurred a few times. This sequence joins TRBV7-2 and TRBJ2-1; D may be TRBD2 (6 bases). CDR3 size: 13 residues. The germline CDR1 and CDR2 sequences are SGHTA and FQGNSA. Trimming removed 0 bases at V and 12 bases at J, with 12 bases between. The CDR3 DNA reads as TGTGCCAGCAGCTTAGCGCGAATGGGAGGGCAGTTCTTC. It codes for CASSLARMGGQFF.

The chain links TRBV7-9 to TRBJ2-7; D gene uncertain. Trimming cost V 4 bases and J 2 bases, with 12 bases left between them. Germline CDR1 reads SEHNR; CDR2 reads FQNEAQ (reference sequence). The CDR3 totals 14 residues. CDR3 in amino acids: CASSSPELAYEQYF. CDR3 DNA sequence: TGTGCCAGCAGCTCCCCCGAACTGGCCTACGAGCAGTACTTC.

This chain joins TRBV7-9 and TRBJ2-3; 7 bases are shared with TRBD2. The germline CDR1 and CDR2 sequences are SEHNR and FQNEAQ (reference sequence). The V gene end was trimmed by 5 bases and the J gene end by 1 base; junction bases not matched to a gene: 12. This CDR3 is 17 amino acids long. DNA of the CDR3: TGTGCCAGCAGCGCCACCGCCGGGGGGAGTGGCACAGATACGCAGTATTTT. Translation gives CASSATAGGSGTDTQYF.

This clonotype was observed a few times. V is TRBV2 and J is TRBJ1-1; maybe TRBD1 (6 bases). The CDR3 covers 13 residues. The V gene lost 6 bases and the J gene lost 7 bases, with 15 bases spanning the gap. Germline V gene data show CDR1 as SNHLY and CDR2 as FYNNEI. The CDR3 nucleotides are TGTGCCAGCAGCTCACAGGGTAACCTTGAAGCTTTCTTT. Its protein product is CASSSQGNLEAFF.

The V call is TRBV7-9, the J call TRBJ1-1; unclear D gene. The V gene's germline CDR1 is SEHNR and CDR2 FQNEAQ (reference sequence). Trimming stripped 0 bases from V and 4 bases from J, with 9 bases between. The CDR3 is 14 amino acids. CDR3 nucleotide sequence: TGTGCCAGCAGCTTAGCAGTCGCGGGCACTGAAGCTTTCTTT. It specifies CASSLAVAGTEAFF.

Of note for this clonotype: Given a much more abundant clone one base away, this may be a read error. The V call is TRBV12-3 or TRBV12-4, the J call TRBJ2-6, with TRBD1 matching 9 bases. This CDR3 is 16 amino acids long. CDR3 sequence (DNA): TGTGCCAGCAGCTCGGGACAGGGCTCTGAGGCCAACGTCCTGACTTTC. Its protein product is CASSSGQGSEANVLTF.

The CDR3 protein is CTSSPPNWPGAYNEQFF. The CDR3, as DNA: TGCACCAGCAGTCCTCCCAACTGGCCAGGGGCCTACAATGAGCAGTTCTTC. This chain links TRBV1 with TRBJ2-1; the table calls TRBD1, which could not be checked here. TRBV1 is deemed a pseudogene. This CDR3 contains 17 residues.

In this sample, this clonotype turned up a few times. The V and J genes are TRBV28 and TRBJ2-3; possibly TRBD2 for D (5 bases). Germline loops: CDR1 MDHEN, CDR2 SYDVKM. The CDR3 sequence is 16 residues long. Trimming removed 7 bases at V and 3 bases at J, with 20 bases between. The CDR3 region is CASTSPAGEGTDTQYF. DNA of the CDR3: TGTGCCAGCACCTCACCGGCGGGTGAAGGGACAGATACGCAGTATTTT.

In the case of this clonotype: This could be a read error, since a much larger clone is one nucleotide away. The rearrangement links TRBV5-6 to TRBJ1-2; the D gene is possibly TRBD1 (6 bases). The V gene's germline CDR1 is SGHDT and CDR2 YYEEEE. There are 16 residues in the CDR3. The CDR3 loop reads CASSWGPNSGSPGCTF. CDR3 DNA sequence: TGTGCCAGCAGCTGGGGGCCAAATTCTGGTTCGCCCGGCTGCACCTTC.

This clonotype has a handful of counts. For the CDR3, the DNA is TGCGCCAGCAGCGAACATCCACAGGAGTCCTACAATGAGCAGTTCTTC. This encodes CASSEHPQESYNEQFF. The chain recombines TRBV5-1 with TRBJ2-1, with TRBD1 as a possible D gene (5 bases). The CDR3 has 16 residues. CDR1 and CDR2 (germline): SGHRS, YFSETQ. V lost 4 bases to trimming and J lost 1 base, with 15 bases between them. Filled out from reference TRBV5-1 and TRBJ2-1, the complete variable domain reads KAGVTQTPRYLIKTRGQQVTLSCSPISGHRSVSWYQQTPGQGLQFLFEYFSETQRNKGNFPGRFSGRQFSNSRSEMNVSTLELGDSALYLCASSEHPQESYNEQFFGPGTRLTVL.

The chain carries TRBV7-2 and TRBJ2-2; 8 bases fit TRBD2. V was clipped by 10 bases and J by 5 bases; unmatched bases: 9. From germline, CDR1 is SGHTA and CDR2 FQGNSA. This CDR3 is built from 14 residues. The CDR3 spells CATAIVAGTGELFF. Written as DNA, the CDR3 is TGTGCCACCGCCATCGTAGCGGGGACCGGGGAGCTGTTTTTT.

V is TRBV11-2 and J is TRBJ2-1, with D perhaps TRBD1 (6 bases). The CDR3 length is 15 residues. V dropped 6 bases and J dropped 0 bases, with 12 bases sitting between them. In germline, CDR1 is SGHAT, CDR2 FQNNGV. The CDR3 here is CASSPRDISYNEQFF. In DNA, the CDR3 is TGTGCCAGCAGTCCTCGGGACATCTCCTACAATGAGCAGTTCTTC. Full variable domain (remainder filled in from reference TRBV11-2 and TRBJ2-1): EAGVAQSPRYKIIEKRQSVAFWCNPISGHATLYWYQQILGQGPKLLIQFQNNGVVDDSQLPKDRFSAERLKGVDSTLKIQPAKLEDSAVYLCASSPRDISYNEQFFGPGTRLTVL.

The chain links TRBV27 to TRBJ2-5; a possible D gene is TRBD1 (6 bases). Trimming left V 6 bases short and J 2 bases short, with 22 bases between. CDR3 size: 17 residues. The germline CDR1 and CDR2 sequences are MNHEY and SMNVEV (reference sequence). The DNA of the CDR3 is TGTGCCAGCAGCCGAGCTGGGGCCGGGACAAAGCAAGAGACCCAGTACTTC. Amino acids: CASSRAGAGTKQETQYF.

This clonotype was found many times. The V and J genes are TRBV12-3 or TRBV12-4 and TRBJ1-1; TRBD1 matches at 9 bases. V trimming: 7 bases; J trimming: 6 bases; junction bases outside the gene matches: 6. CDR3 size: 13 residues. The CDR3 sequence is CASTIRQGAEAFF. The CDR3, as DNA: TGTGCCAGCACCATAAGACAGGGGGCTGAAGCTTTCTTT.

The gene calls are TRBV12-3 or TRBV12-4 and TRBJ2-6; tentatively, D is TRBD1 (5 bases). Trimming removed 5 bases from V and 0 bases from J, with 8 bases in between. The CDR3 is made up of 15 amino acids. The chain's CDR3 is CASSAGLSGANVLTF. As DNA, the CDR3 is TGTGCCAGCAGTGCAGGGCTCTCTGGGGCCAACGTCCTGACTTTC.

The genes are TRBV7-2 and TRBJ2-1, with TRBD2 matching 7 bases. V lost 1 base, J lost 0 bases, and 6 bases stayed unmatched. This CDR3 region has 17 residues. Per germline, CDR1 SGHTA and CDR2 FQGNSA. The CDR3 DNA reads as TGTGCCAGCAGCTTAGGCGCCGGACTAGGCTCCTACAATGAGCAGTTCTTC. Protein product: CASSLGAGLGSYNEQFF.

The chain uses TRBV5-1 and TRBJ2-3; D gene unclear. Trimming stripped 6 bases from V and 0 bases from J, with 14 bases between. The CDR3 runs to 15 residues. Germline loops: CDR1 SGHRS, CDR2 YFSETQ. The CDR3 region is CASTKNPASTDTQYF. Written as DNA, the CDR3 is TGCGCCAGCACCAAAAACCCGGCGAGCACAGATACGCAGTATTTT.

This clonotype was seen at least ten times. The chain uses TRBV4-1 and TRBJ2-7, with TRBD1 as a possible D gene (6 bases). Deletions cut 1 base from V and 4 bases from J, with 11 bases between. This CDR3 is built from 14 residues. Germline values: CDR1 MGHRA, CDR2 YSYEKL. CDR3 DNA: TGCGCCAGCAGCCAAGTAAGGGACACATACGAGCAGTACTTC. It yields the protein CASSQVRDTYEQYF.

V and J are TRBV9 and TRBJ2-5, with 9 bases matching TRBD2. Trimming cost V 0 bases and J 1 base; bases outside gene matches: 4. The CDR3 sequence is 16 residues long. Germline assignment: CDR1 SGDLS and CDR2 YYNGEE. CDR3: CASSVVSGGSQETQYF. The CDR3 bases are TGTGCCAGCAGCGTAGTCAGCGGGGGGTCCCAAGAGACCCAGTACTTC.

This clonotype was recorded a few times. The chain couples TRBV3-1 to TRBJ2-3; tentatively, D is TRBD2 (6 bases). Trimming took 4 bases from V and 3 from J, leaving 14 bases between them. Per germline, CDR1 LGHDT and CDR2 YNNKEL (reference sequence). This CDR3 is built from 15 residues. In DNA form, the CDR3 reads TGTGCCAGCAGCCCGTGGGGAGGAGCAACAGATACGCAGTATTTT. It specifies CASSPWGGATDTQYF.

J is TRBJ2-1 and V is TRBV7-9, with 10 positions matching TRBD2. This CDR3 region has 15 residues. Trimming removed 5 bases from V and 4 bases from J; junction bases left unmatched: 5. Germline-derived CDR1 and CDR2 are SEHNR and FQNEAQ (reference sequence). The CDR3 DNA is TGTGCCAGCAGCCTACTAGCGGGGCTTTACAATGAGCAGTTCTTC. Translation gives CASSLLAGLYNEQFF.

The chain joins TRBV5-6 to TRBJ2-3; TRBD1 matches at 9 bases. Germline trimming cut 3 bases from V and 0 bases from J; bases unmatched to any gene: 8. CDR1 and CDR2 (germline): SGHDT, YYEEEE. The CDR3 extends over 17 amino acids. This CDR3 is CASSSRGQGRSTDTQYF. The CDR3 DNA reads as TGTGCCAGCAGCTCTAGAGGACAGGGGAGAAGCACAGATACGCAGTATTTT.

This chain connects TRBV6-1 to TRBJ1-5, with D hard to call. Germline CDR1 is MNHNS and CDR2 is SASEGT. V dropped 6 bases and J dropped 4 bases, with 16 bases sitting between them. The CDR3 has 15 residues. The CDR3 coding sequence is TGTGCCAGCAGCAATACAGAGGGAGGGAATCAGCCCCAGCATTTT. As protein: CASSNTEGGNQPQHF.

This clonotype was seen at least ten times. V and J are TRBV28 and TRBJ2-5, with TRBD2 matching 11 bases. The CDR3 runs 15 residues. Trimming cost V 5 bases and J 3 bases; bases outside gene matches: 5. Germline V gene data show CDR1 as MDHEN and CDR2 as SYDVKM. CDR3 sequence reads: CASSDRLAGKETQYF. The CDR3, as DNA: TGTGCCAGCAGTGACCGACTAGCGGGGAAAGAGACCCAGTACTTC.